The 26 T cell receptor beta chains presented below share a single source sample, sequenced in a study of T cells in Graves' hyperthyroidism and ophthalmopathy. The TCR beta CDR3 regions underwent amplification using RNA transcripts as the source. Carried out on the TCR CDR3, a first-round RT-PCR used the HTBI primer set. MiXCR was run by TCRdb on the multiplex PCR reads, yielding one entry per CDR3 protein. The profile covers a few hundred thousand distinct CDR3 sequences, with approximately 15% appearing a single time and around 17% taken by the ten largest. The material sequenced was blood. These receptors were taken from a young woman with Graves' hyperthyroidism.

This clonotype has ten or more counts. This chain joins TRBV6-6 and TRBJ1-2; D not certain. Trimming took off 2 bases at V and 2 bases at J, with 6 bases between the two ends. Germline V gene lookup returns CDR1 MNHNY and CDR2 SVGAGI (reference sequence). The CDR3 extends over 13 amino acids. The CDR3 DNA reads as TGTGCCAGCAGTTACGCAGGAAACTATGGCTACACCTTC. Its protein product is CASSYAGNYGYTF.

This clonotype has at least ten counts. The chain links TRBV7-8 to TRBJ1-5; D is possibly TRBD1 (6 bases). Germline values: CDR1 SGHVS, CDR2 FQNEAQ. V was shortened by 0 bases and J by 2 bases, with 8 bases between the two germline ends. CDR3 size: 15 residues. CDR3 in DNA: TGTGCCAGCAGCTTAGCGGGGGCCGGCAATCAGCCCCAGCATTTT. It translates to CASSLAGAGNQPQHF.

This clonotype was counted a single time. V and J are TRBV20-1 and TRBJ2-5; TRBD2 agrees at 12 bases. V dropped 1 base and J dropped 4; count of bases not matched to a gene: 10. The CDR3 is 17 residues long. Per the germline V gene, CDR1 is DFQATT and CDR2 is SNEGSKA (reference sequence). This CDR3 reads CSARGETSGSEGETQYF. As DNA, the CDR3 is TGCAGTGCTAGAGGGGAGACTAGCGGGAGTGAGGGAGAGACCCAGTACTTC.

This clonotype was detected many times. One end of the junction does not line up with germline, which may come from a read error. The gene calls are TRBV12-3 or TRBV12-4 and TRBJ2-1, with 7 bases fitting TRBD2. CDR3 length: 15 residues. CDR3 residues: CASSIAGLTNNEQFF. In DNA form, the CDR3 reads TGTGCCAGCAGTATAGCGGGCTTGACGAACAATGAGCAGTTCTTC.

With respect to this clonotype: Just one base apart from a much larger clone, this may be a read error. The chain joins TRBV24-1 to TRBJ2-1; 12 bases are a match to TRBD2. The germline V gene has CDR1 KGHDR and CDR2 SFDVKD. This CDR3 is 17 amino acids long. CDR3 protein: CAISERVLAGGRNEQFF. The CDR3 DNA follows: TGTGCCATCAGTGAGCGCGTCCTAGCGGGAGGGCGGAATGAGCAGTTCTTC.

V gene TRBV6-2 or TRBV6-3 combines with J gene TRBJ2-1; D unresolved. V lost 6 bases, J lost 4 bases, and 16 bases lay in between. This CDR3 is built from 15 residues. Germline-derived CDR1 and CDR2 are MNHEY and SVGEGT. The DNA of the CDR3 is TGTGCCAGCAGGGAACACGCCTCTCCTTACAATGAGCAGTTCTTC. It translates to CASREHASPYNEQFF.

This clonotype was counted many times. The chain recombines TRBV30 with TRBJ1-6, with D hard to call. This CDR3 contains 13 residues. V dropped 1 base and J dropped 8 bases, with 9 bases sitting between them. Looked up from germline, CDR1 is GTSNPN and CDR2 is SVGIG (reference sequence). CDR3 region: CAWSGQVDSPLHF. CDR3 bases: TGTGCCTGGAGTGGGCAGGTCGATTCACCCCTCCACTTT.

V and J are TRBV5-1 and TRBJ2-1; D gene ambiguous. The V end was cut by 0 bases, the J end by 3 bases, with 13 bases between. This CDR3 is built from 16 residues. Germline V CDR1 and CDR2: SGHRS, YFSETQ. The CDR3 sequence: CASSLATARSYNEQFF. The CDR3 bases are TGCGCCAGCAGCTTGGCGACGGCGCGGAGCTACAATGAGCAGTTCTTC.

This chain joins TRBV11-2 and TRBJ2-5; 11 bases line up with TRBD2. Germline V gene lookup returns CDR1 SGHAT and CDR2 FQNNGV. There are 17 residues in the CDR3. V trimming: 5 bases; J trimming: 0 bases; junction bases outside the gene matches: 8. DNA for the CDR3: TGTGCCAGCAGCCCCAGTAGGACTAGCGGGTACCAAGAGACCCAGTACTTC. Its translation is CASSPSRTSGYQETQYF.

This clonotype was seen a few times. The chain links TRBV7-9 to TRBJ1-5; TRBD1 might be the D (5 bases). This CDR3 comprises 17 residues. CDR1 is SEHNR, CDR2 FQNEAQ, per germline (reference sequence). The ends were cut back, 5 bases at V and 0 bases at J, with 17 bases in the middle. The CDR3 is CASSTSDRLLSNQPQHF. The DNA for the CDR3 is TGTGCCAGCAGCACATCCGACAGACTCCTTAGCAATCAGCCCCAGCATTTT. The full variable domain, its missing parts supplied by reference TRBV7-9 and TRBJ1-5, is DTGVSQNPRHKITKRGQNVTFRCDPISEHNRLYWYRQTLGQGPEFLTYFQNEAQLEKSRLLSDRFSAERPKGSFSTLEIQRTEQGDSAMYLCASSTSDRLLSNQPQHFGDGTRLSIL.

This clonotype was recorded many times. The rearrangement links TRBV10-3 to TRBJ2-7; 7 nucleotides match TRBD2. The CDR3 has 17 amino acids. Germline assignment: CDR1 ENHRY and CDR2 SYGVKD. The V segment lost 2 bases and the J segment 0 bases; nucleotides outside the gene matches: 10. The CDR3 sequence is CAISEGRAGDLSYEQYF. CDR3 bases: TGTGCCATCAGTGAGGGTCGGGCGGGAGACCTCTCCTACGAGCAGTACTTC.

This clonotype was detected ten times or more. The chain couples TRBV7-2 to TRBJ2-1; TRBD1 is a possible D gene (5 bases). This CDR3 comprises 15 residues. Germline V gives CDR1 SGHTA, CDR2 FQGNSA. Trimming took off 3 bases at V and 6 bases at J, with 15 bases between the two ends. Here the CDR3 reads CASSFSHKRGNEQFF. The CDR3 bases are TGTGCCAGCAGCTTTAGCCACAAAAGGGGCAATGAGCAGTTCTTC.

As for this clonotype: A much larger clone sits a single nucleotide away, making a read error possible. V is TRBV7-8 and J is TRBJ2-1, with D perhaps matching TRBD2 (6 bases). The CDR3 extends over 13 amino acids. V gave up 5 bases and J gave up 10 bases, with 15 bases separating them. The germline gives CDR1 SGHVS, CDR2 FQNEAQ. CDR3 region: CASSLMLAGEQFF. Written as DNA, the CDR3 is TGTGCCAGCAGCCTAATGCTCGCGGGAGAGCAGTTCTTC.

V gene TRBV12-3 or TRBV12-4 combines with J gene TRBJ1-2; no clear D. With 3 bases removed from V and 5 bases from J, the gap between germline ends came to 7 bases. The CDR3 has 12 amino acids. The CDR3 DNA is TGTGCCAGCAGTTTTAGGTTGTATGGCTACACCTTC. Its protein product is CASSFRLYGYTF.

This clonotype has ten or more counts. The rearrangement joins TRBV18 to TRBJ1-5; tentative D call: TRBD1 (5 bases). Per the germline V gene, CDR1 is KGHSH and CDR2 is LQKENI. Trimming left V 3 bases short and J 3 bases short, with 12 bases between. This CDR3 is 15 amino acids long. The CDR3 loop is CASSPGGGNNQPQHF. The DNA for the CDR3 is TGTGCCAGCTCACCGGGGGGGGGTAACAATCAGCCCCAGCATTTT.

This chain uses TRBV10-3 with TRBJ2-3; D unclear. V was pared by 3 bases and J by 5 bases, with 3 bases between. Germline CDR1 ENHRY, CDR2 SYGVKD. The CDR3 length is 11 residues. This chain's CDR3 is CAISDLDTQYF. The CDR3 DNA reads TGTGCCATCAGTGATCTAGATACGCAGTATTTT.

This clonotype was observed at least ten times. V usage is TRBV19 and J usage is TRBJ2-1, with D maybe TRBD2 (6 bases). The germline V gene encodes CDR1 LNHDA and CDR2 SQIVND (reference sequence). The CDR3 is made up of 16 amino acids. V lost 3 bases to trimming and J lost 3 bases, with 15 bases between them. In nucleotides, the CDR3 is TGTGCCAGTAGTATGCTCCGGGACTTCCACTACAATGAGCAGTTCTTC. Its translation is CASSMLRDFHYNEQFF.

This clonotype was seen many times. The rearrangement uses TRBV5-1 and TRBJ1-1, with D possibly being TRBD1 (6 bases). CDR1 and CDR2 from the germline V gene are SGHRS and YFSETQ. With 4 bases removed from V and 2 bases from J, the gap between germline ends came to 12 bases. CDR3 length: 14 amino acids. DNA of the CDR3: TGCGCCAGCAGCGAACAGGGTATAAACACTGAAGCTTTCTTT. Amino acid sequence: CASSEQGINTEAFF. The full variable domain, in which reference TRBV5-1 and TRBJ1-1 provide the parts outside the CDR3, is KAGVTQTPRYLIKTRGQQVTLSCSPISGHRSVSWYQQTPGQGLQFLFEYFSETQRNKGNFPGRFSGRQFSNSRSEMNVSTLELGDSALYLCASSEQGINTEAFFGQGTRLTVV.

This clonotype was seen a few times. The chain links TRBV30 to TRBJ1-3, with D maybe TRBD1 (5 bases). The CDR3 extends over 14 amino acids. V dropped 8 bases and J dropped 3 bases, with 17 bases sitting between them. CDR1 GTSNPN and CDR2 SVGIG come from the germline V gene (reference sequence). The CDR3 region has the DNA TGTGCCGGAAATTTGGGGACTGGTGGAAACACCATATATTTT. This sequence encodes CAGNLGTGGNTIYF.

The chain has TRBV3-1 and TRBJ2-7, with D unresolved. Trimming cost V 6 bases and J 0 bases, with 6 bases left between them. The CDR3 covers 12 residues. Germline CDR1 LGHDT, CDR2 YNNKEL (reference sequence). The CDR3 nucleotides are TGTGCCAGCAGAGGAATCTCCTACGAGCAGTACTTC. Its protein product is CASRGISYEQYF.

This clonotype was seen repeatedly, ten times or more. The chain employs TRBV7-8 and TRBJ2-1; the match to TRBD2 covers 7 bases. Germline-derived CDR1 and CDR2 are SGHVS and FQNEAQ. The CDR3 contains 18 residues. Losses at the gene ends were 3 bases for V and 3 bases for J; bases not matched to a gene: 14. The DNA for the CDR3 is TGTGCCAGCAGCTTGGGAGGGGCTAGCGAGGTAGTCTACAATGAGCAGTTCTTC. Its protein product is CASSLGGASEVVYNEQFF.

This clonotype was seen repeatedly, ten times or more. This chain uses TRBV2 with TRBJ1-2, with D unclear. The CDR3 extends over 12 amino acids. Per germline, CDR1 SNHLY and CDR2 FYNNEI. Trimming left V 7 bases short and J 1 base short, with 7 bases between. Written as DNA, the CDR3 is TGTGCCAGCAATGGGGATAACTATGGCTACACCTTC. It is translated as CASNGDNYGYTF.

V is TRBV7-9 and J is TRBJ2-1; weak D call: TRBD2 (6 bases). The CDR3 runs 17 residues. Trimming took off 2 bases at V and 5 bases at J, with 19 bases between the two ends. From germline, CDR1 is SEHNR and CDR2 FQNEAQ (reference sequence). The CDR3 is CASSLNPFGGANNEQFF. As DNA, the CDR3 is TGTGCCAGCAGCTTAAATCCCTTTGGCGGGGCTAACAATGAGCAGTTCTTC.

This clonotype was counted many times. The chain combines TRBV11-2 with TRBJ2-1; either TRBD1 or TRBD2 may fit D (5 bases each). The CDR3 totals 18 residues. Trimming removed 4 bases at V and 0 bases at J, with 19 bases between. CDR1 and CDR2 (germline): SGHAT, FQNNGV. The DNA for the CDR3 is TGTGCCAGCAGCTCACCCCGGGGCTACCCAAGCTCCTACAATGAGCAGTTCTTC. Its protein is CASSSPRGYPSSYNEQFF.

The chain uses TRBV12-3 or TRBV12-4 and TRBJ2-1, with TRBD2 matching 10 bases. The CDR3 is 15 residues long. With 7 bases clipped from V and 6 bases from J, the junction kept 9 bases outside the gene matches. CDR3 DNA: TGTGCCAGCACTCGTGCTAGCGGGAGAAGCAATGAGCAGTTCTTC. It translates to CASTRASGRSNEQFF.

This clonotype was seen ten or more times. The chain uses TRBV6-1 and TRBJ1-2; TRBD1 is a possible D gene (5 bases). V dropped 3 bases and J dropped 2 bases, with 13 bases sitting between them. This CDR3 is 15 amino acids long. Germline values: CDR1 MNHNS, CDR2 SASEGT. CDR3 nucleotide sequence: TGTGCCAGCAGTGATGAGGGGAGGAGAAACTATGGCTACACCTTC. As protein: CASSDEGRRNYGYTF.